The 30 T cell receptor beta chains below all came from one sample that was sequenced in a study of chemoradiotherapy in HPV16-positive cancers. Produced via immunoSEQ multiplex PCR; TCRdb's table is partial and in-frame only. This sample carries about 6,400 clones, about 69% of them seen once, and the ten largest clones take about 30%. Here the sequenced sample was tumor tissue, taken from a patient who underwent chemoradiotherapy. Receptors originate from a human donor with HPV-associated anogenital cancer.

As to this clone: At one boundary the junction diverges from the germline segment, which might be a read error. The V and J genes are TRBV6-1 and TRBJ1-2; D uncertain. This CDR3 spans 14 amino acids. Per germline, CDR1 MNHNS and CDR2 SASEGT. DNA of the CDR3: TGTGCCAGCCGTGAACCCCTATGGGGCTATGGCTACACCTTC. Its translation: CASREPLWGYGYTF.

The CDR3 loop is CASSPMDREDIQYF. The DNA for the CDR3 is TGTGCCAGCAGCCCCATGGACAGGGAGGACATTCAGTACTTC. The J gene is TRBJ2-4, the V gene TRBV7-9, with 8 bases matching TRBD1. The CDR3 length is 14 residues. CDR1 is SEHNR and CDR2 is FQNEAQ in the germline V gene (reference sequence). V lost 5 bases to trimming and J lost 8 bases; unmatched junction nucleotides: 8.

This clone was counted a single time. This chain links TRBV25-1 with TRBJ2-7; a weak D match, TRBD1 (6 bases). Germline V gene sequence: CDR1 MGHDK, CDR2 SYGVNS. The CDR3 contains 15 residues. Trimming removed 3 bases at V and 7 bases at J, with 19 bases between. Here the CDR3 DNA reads TGTGCCAGCAGTGACTTCAGGCAGGGGCGAGAGGAGCAGTACTTC. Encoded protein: CASSDFRQGREEQYF.

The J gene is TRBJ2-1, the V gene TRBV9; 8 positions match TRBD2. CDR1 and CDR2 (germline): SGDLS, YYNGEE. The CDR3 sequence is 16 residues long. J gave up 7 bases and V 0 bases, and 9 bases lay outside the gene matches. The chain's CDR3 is CASSVGPAGAGNEQFF. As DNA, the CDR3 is TGTGCCAGCAGCGTAGGGCCAGCGGGAGCGGGGAATGAGCAGTTCTTC.

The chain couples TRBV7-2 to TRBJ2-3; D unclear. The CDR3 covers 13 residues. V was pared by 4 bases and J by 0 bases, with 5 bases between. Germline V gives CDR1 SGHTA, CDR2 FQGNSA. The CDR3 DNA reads TGTGCCAGCAGCTCGTACAGCACAGATACGCAGTATTTT. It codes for CASSSYSTDTQYF.

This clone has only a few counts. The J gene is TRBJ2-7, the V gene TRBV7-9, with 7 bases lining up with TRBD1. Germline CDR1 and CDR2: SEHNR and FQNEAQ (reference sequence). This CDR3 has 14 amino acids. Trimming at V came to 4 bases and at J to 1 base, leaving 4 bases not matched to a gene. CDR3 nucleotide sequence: TGTGCCAGCAGCTCCTTGGACAGGTCCTACGAGCAGTACTTC. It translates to CASSSLDRSYEQYF.

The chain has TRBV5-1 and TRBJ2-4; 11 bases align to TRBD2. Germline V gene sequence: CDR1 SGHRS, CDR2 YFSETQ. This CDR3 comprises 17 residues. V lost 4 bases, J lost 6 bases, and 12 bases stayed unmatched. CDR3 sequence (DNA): TGCGCCAGCAGCCCAGGGGGCATAGCGGGAGGGGGAAACATTCAGTACTTC. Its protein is CASSPGGIAGGGNIQYF.

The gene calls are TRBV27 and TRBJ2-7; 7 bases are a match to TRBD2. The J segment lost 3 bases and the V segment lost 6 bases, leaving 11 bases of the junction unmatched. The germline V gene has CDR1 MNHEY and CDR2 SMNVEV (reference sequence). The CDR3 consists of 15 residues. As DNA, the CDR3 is TGTGCCAGCAGCAAGCGGGGTAAATTTGGCTACGAGCAGTACTTC. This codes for CASSKRGKFGYEQYF.

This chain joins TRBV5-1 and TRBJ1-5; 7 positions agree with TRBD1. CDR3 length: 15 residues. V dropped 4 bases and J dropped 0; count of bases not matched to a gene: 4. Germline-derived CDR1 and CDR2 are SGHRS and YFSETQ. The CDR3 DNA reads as TGCGCCAGCAGCCGGACAGGAGATAGCAATCAGCCCCAGCATTTT. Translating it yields CASSRTGDSNQPQHF.

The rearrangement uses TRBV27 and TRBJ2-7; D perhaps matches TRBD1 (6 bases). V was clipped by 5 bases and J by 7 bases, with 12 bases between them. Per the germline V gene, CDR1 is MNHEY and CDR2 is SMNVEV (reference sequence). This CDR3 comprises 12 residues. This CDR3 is CASSTGTREQYF. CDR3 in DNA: TGTGCCAGCAGTACAGGGACGCGAGAGCAGTACTTC.

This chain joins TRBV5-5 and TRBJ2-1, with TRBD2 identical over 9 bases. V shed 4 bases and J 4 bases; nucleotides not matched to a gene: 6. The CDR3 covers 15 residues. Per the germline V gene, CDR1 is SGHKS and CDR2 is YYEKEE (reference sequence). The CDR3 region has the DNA TGTGCCAGCAGCCGTAGCGGGAGCTCATACAATGAGCAGTTCTTC. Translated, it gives CASSRSGSSYNEQFF.

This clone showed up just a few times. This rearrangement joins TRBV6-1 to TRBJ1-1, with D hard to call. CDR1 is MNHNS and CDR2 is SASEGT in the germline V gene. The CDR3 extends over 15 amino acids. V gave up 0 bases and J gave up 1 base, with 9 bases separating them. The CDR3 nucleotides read TGTGCCAGCAGTGAAGCTACAGCAGCGAACACTGAAGCTTTCTTT. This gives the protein CASSEATAANTEAFF.

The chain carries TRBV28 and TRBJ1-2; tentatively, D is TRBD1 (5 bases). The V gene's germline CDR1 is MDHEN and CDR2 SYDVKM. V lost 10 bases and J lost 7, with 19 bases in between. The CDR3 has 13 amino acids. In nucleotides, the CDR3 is TGTGCCACGTGGGGAAGGGGCCTATTTGGCTACACCTTC. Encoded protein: CATWGRGLFGYTF.

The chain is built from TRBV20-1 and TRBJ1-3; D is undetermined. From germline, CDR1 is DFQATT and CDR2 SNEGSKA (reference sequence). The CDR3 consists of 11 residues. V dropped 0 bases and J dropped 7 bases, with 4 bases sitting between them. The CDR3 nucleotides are TGCAGTGCTAGAGATCCGAACACCATATATTTT. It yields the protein CSARDPNTIYF.

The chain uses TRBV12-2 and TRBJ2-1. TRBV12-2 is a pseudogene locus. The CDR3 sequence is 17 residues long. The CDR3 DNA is TGTGCAAGTCGCTTATTTCTAAGGGCCAGGCTGTTTAATGAGCAGTTCTTC. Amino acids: CASRLFLRARLFNEQFF.

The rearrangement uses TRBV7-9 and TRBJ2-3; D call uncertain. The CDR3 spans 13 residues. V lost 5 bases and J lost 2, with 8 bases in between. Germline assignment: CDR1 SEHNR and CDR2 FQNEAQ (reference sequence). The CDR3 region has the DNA TGTGCCAGCAGCCTCTCCTACACAGATACGCAGTATTTT. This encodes CASSLSYTDTQYF.

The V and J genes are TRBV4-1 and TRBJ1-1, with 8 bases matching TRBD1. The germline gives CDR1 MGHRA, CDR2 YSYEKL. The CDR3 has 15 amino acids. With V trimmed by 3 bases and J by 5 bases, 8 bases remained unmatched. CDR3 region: CASSHPTGARTEAFF. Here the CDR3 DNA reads TGCGCCAGCAGCCACCCGACAGGGGCTCGGACTGAAGCTTTCTTT.

The CDR3 loop reads CASRHRDSSTDTQYF. The CDR3 DNA follows: TGTGCCAGCAGACACCGGGACAGTAGCACAGATACGCAGTATTTT. The chain is built from TRBV19 and TRBJ2-3; 7 bases are shared with TRBD1. Germline V gives CDR1 LNHDA, CDR2 SQIVND (reference sequence). CDR3 length: 15 residues. After removal of 9 bases from V and 0 bases from J, the junction contained 9 bases not matched to a gene.

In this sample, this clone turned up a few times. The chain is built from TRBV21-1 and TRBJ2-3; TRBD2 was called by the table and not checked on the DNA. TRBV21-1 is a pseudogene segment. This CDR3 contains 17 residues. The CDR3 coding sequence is TGTGCCAGCAGCAAAGAACCCTCTAGCGGGAGACCAGATACGCAGTATTTT. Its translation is CASSKEPSSGRPDTQYF.

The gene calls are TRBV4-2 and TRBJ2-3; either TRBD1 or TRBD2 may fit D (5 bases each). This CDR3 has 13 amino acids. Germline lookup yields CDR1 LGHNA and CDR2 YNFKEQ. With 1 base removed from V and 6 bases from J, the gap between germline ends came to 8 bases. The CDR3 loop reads CASSQGWGDTQYF. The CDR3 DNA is TGTGCCAGCAGCCAAGGGTGGGGGGATACGCAGTATTTT.

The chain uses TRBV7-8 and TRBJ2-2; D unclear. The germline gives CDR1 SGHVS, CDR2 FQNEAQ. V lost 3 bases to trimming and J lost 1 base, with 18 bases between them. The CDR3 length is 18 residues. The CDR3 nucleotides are TGTGCCAGCAGCTTTGTTTCCCCGTTAGGGCAGAACACCGGGGAGCTGTTTTTT. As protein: CASSFVSPLGQNTGELFF.

CDR3 coding DNA: TGCGCCAGCAGCCCTAGCGGCACCTACAATGAGCAGTTCTTC. Residues: CASSPSGTYNEQFF. The V gene is TRBV5-1, the J gene TRBJ2-1; TRBD2 agrees at 7 bases. This CDR3 comprises 14 residues. Germline-derived CDR1 and CDR2 are SGHRS and YFSETQ. Trimming took 4 bases from V and 2 from J; bases not matched to a gene: 3.

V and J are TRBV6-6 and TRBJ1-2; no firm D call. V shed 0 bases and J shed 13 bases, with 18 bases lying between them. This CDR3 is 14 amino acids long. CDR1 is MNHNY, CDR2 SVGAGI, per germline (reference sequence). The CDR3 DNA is TGTGCCAGCAGTTACTCGGATCACCGACTATTAGGCACCTTC. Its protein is CASSYSDHRLLGTF.

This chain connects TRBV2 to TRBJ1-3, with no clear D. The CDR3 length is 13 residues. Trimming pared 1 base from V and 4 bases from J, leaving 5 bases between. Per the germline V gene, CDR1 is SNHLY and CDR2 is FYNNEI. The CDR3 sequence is CASSEDWGNTIYF. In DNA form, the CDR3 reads TGTGCCAGCAGTGAAGATTGGGGAAACACCATATATTTT. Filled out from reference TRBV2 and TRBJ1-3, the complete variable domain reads EPEVTQTPSHQVTQMGQEVILRCVPISNHLYFYWYRQILGQKVEFLVSFYNNEISEKSEIFDDQFSVERPDGSNFTLKIRSTKLEDSAMYFCASSEDWGNTIYFGEGSWLTVV.

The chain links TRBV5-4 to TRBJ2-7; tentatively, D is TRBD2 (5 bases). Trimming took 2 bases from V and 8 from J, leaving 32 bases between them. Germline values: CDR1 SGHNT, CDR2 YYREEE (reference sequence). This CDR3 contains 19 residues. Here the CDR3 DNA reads TGTGCCAGCAGCTTAGATCTTGACCATACCTCAGGCATCTACGGGAAGCAGTACTTC. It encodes CASSLDLDHTSGIYGKQYF.

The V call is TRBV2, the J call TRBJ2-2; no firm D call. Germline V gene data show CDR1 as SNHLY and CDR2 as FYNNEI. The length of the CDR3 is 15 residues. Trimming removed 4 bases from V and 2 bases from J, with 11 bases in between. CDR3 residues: CASSVFGANTGELFF. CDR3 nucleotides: TGTGCCAGCAGTGTTTTCGGAGCCAACACCGGGGAGCTGTTTTTT. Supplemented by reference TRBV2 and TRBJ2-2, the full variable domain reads EPEVTQTPSHQVTQMGQEVILRCVPISNHLYFYWYRQILGQKVEFLVSFYNNEISEKSEIFDDQFSVERPDGSNFTLKIRSTKLEDSAMYFCASSVFGANTGELFFGEGSRLTVL.

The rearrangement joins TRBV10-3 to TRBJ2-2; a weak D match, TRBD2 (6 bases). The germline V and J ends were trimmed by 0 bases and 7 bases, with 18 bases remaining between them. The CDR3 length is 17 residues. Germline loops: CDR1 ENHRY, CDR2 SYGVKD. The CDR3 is CAISESVGGLNDGELFF. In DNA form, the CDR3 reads TGTGCCATCAGTGAGTCAGTTGGAGGGCTTAATGACGGGGAGCTGTTTTTT.

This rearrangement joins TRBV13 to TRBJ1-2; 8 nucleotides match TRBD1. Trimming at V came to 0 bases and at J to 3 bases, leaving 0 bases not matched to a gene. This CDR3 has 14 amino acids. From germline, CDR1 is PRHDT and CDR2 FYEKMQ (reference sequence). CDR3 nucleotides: TGTGCCAGCAGCTTAGGGACAGGGGACTATGGCTACACCTTC. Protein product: CASSLGTGDYGYTF.

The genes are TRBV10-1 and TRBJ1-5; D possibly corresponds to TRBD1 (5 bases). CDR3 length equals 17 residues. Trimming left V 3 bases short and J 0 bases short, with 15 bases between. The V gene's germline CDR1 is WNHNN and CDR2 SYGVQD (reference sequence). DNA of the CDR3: TGCGCCAGCAGTGAACTGAAGGGAGGGGATAGCAATCAGCCCCAGCATTTT. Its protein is CASSELKGGDSNQPQHF.

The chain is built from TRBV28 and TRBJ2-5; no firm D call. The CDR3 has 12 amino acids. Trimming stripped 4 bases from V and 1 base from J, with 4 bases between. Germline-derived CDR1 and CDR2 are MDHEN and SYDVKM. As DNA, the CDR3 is TGTGCCAGCAGTTCTAGCCAAGAGACCCAGTACTTC. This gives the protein CASSSSQETQYF.